Below, 32 T cell receptor beta chains from the same sample are listed, as sequenced in a study of blood T cell repertoires in COVID-19 (dated by TCRdb to 2018 to 2020). Libraries were prepared through the immunoSEQ multiplex PCR assay. The source is immuneACCESS, and TCRdb retained only in-frame sequences with V and J called. Part of the clones is not carried over; for the studies checked, unresolved V genes explain less than half of this, and the remainder is unexplained. Within this sample are approximately 110,000 clones, with around three quarters of them counted one time only. About 4.7% of the sample goes to the ten largest clones. Material: peripheral blood. Receptors were obtained from a human donor in a cohort sampled during active or convalescent COVID-19.

The V call is TRBV14, the J call TRBJ2-1, with no clear D. From germline, CDR1 is SGHDN and CDR2 FVKESK. The CDR3 is made up of 11 amino acids. Trimming left V 4 bases short and J 9 bases short, with 7 bases between. CDR3 sequence: CASSRFSEQFF. CDR3 DNA sequence: TGTGCCAGCAGCCGATTCAGTGAGCAGTTCTTC.

The V and J genes are TRBV24-1 and TRBJ2-1, with D perhaps TRBD1 (6 bases). This CDR3 has 16 amino acids. Germline CDR1 is KGHDR and CDR2 is SFDVKD. V lost 6 bases and J lost 6, with 20 bases in between. This CDR3 is CATSSSNGQRRNEQFF. The DNA for the CDR3 is TGTGCCACCAGTTCGTCAAACGGACAGCGGCGCAATGAGCAGTTCTTC.

This chain connects TRBV28 to TRBJ1-5, with D possibly matching TRBD1 (5 bases). The CDR3 has 13 amino acids. Germline-derived CDR1 and CDR2 are MDHEN and SYDVKM. V lost 5 bases and J 2 bases, leaving 7 bases between the germline ends. The CDR3 sequence is CASSLQGNQPQHF. The DNA for the CDR3 is TGTGCCAGCAGTCTACAGGGCAATCAGCCCCAGCATTTT.

The chain has TRBV6-5 and TRBJ2-1, with a weak D call TRBD2 (6 bases). Between the trimmed V and J ends, which lost 7 bases and 2 bases, there was a span of 12 bases. Germline V gene sequence: CDR1 MNHEY, CDR2 SVGAGI. This CDR3 comprises 14 residues. This CDR3 is CASNGGLPYNEQFF. DNA of the CDR3: TGTGCCAGCAACGGGGGACTTCCCTACAATGAGCAGTTCTTC.

The gene calls are TRBV10-2 and TRBJ1-1; the match to TRBD1 covers 7 bases. The germline V gene encodes CDR1 WSHSY and CDR2 SAAADI. The CDR3 is 13 residues long. V trimming: 3 bases; J trimming: 6 bases; junction bases outside the gene matches: 4. The DNA of the CDR3 is TGCGCCAGCAGTGAACAGGGGATCCCTGAAGCTTTCTTT. Its translation is CASSEQGIPEAFF.

This clone showed up just a few times. The chain recombines TRBV13 with TRBJ1-5; no firm D call. This CDR3 contains 14 residues. V was trimmed by 3 bases and J by 6 bases, leaving 12 bases between them. In germline, CDR1 is PRHDT, CDR2 FYEKMQ (reference sequence). The CDR3 here is CASSLGVGSQPQHF. CDR3 nucleotide sequence: TGTGCCAGCAGCTTGGGAGTAGGTAGTCAGCCCCAGCATTTT.

The chain carries TRBV5-1 and TRBJ2-2, with TRBD1 matching over 9 bases. The trim removed 4 bases at V and 4 bases at J, leaving 5 bases unmatched. Germline V CDR1 and CDR2: SGHRS, YFSETQ. The CDR3 runs to 15 residues. The CDR3 sequence is CASSPRDRATGELFF. The CDR3 DNA follows: TGCGCCAGCAGCCCCCGGGACAGGGCCACCGGGGAGCTGTTTTTT.

V gene TRBV10-2 combines with J gene TRBJ2-7; the match to TRBD2 covers 9 bases. Germline CDR1 WSHSY, CDR2 SAAADI. The CDR3 contains 14 residues. V gave up 6 bases and J gave up 2 bases; unmatched junction bases: 5. This CDR3 is CASSVAGETYEQYF. CDR3 in DNA: TGCGCCAGCAGCGTAGCGGGAGAGACCTACGAGCAGTACTTC.

The chain is built from TRBV6-5 and TRBJ1-6; weak D call: TRBD1 (6 bases). Germline-derived CDR1 and CDR2 are MNHEY and SVGAGI. The V and J ends lost 8 bases and 5 bases respectively, with 13 bases between them. CDR3 length: 14 amino acids. CDR3 DNA: TGTGCCAGCCACCGGGGGGCACATAATTCACCCCTCCACTTT. Protein product: CASHRGAHNSPLHF.

This chain joins TRBV14 and TRBJ2-2; a weak D match, TRBD2 (6 bases). The CDR3 is 18 residues long. From germline, CDR1 is SGHDN and CDR2 FVKESK. The V gene lost 0 bases and the J gene lost 0 bases, with 14 bases spanning the gap. The CDR3 nucleotides are TGTGCCAGCAGCCAAGATTTGGCGGGAACTCCGAACACCGGGGAGCTGTTTTTT. It specifies CASSQDLAGTPNTGELFF.

This clone was detected ten times or more. The chain is built from TRBV7-2 and TRBJ2-7, with TRBD1 matching 9 bases. Trimming took 1 base from V and 0 from J; bases not matched to a gene: 7. The CDR3 runs to 17 residues. Germline V CDR1 and CDR2: SGHTA, FQGNSA. The CDR3 region is CASSLVFPDRGSYEQYF. CDR3 coding DNA: TGTGCCAGCAGCTTAGTTTTCCCGGACAGGGGCTCCTACGAGCAGTACTTC.

The J gene is TRBJ2-3, the V gene TRBV7-9; tentatively, D is TRBD2 (5 bases). V lost 3 bases and J lost 1, with 11 bases in between. The CDR3 contains 15 residues. Germline-derived CDR1 and CDR2 are SEHNR and FQNEAQ (reference sequence). This chain's CDR3 is CASSFLAQGTDTQYF. The CDR3 bases are TGTGCCAGCAGCTTCCTAGCCCAGGGCACAGATACGCAGTATTTT.

CDR3 region: CASSHDGTVRGGYTF. In DNA, the CDR3 is TGTGCCAGCAGCCACGACGGGACAGTGAGGGGTGGCTACACCTTC. This chain links TRBV7-9 with TRBJ1-2; 7 positions agree with TRBD1. The CDR3 is 15 amino acids. The junction had 13 bases not matched to a gene; V was cut back by 5 bases and J by 7 bases. Germline V gene data show CDR1 as SEHNR and CDR2 as FQNEAQ (reference sequence). Supplemented by reference TRBV7-9 and TRBJ1-2, the full variable domain reads DTGVSQNPRHKITKRGQNVTFRCDPISEHNRLYWYRQTLGQGPEFLTYFQNEAQLEKSRLLSDRFSAERPKGSFSTLEIQRTEQGDSAMYLCASSHDGTVRGGYTFGSGTRLTVV.

The chain employs TRBV19 and TRBJ2-5; 10 bases map to TRBD2. The germline CDR1 and CDR2 sequences are LNHDA and SQIVND (reference sequence). CDR3 size: 13 residues. The V and J ends lost 7 bases and 8 bases, in that order; junction bases with no gene match: 7. Here the CDR3 DNA reads TGTGCCAGTAAGGTGGCTAGCGGGGGTACCCAGTACTTC. Its protein is CASKVASGGTQYF.

This clone was recorded only once. The chain uses TRBV12-3 or TRBV12-4 and TRBJ2-1; D is undetermined. The CDR3 loop spans 12 amino acids. Trimming cost V 2 bases and J 15 bases, with 14 bases left between them. CDR3 protein: CASSLFSPWVFF. The CDR3 coding sequence is TGTGCCAGCAGTTTATTTAGCCCCTGGGTGTTCTTC.

V and J are TRBV7-9 and TRBJ1-2, with D possibly matching TRBD1 (6 bases). The CDR3 runs to 14 residues. V lost 5 bases, J lost 6 bases, and 16 bases lay in between. The germline CDR1 and CDR2 sequences are SEHNR and FQNEAQ (reference sequence). This chain's CDR3 is CASSQLQGSDGYTF. The CDR3 DNA reads as TGTGCCAGCAGCCAGTTACAGGGATCGGATGGCTACACCTTC. Using reference TRBV7-9 and TRBJ1-2 for the parts outside the CDR3, the full variable domain is DTGVSQNPRHKITKRGQNVTFRCDPISEHNRLYWYRQTLGQGPEFLTYFQNEAQLEKSRLLSDRFSAERPKGSFSTLEIQRTEQGDSAMYLCASSQLQGSDGYTFGSGTRLTVV.

This chain joins TRBV6-5 and TRBJ2-1; 13 bases fit TRBD2. This CDR3 has 15 residues. CDR1 is MNHEY and CDR2 is SVGAGI in the germline V gene. V was clipped by 5 bases and J by 8 bases; unmatched bases: 6. The CDR3 is CASSPTSGRAYEQFF. CDR3 bases: TGTGCCAGCAGTCCCACTAGCGGGAGGGCATATGAGCAGTTCTTC.

This clone was counted only a few times. The chain carries TRBV7-8 and TRBJ2-7; 13 positions match TRBD2. Per germline, CDR1 SGHVS and CDR2 FQNEAQ. The CDR3 consists of 16 residues. The junction had 5 bases not matched to a gene; V was cut back by 3 bases and J by 3 bases. CDR3 coding DNA: TGTGCCAGCAGCTTTCAACTAGCGGGGGGGTTCTACGAGCAGTACTTC. Its translation: CASSFQLAGGFYEQYF. The complete variable domain, with remaining parts taken from reference TRBV7-8 and TRBJ2-7, reads GAGVSQSPRYKVAKRGQDVALRCDPISGHVSLFWYQQALGQGPEFLTYFQNEAQLDKSGLPSDRFFAERPEGSVSTLKIQRTQQEDSAVYLCASSFQLAGGFYEQYFGPGTRLTVT.

V gene TRBV20-1 combines with J gene TRBJ1-4; 9 bases align to TRBD1. CDR1 is DFQATT, CDR2 SNEGSKA, per germline (reference sequence). The CDR3 sequence is 17 residues long. J lost 6 bases, V lost 3 bases, and 14 bases had no gene match. The CDR3 DNA is TGCAGTGCTAGTATTTTGGTCTGGGGACAGGGAGATGAAAAACTGTTTTTT. Residues: CSASILVWGQGDEKLFF.

The rearrangement joins TRBV11-1 to TRBJ2-1; 8 bases agree with TRBD2. V lost 8 bases and J lost 5; bases outside the gene matches: 11. This CDR3 has 15 amino acids. Per germline, CDR1 SGHAT and CDR2 FQDESV (reference sequence). CDR3 in amino acids: CASGDPGLVNNEQFF. The DNA for the CDR3 is TGTGCCAGCGGGGACCCGGGACTAGTCAACAATGAGCAGTTCTTC.

This chain joins TRBV6-2 or TRBV6-3 and TRBJ2-7, with TRBD2 matching over 9 bases. Germline V gives CDR1 MNHEY, CDR2 SVGEGT. Trimming took 5 bases from V and 0 from J; bases not matched to a gene: 11. The CDR3 runs to 17 residues. DNA for the CDR3: TGTGCCAGCAGTCGGGCTAGCGGGGCGGGCGGCTCCTACGAGCAGTACTTC. Protein sequence: CASSRASGAGGSYEQYF.

V gene TRBV5-6 combines with J gene TRBJ2-5; 9 nucleotides match TRBD2. Germline V gene data show CDR1 as SGHDT and CDR2 as YYEEEE. V trimming: 1 base; J trimming: 9 bases; junction bases outside the gene matches: 10. This CDR3 comprises 15 residues. The CDR3 DNA sequence: TGTGCCAGCAGCTTGACCGGGACTAGCCTCGGGGCCCAGTACTTC. This codes for CASSLTGTSLGAQYF.

This clone showed up just once. This chain joins TRBV29-1 and TRBJ2-7; TRBD1 matches 10 bases. Germline V gives CDR1 SQVTM, CDR2 ANQGSEA. The CDR3 runs to 16 residues. The V segment lost 4 bases and the J segment 3 bases; nucleotides outside the gene matches: 12. DNA for the CDR3: TGCAGCGTTGCGGCTTATGGACAGGGGGTTAACTACGAGCAGTACTTC. Residues: CSVAAYGQGVNYEQYF.

This chain connects TRBV4-3 to TRBJ1-2; D unresolved. The CDR3 consists of 15 residues. V lost 1 base and J 9 bases, leaving 18 bases between the germline ends. Germline-derived CDR1 and CDR2 are LGHNA and YSLEER. The CDR3 region is CASSQVSGFAFSYTF. The DNA for the CDR3 is TGCGCCAGCAGCCAAGTCTCCGGGTTCGCGTTTAGCTACACCTTC.

The chain links TRBV18 to TRBJ2-3; 9 bases agree with TRBD2. The J segment lost 2 bases and the V segment lost 6 bases, leaving 9 bases of the junction unmatched. Germline V gene sequence: CDR1 KGHSH, CDR2 LQKENI. The CDR3 covers 16 residues. As DNA, the CDR3 is TGTGCCAGCTCTCGAACCGGGACTAGCAACACAGATACGCAGTATTTT. Encoded protein: CASSRTGTSNTDTQYF.

In regard to this clone: Germline is not matched at one junction end, which may reflect a read error. The CDR3: CASSYIPSGRRNF. Here the CDR3 DNA reads TGTGCCAGCAGTTATATCCCTAGCGGGAGGCGGAACTTC. V and J are TRBV6-2 or TRBV6-3 and TRBJ2-5; the match to TRBD2 covers 11 bases. This CDR3 has 13 residues. Germline V gene lookup returns CDR1 MNHEY and CDR2 SVGEGT.

J is TRBJ2-2 and V is TRBV19, with 9 bases matching TRBD1. The J segment lost 0 bases and the V segment lost 5 bases, leaving 4 bases of the junction unmatched. CDR1 LNHDA and CDR2 SQIVND come from the germline V gene (reference sequence). CDR3 length: 16 residues. The CDR3 nucleotides are TGTGCCAGTAGTTTACGGACAGGGGCGAACACCGGGGAGCTGTTTTTT. Residues: CASSLRTGANTGELFF.

The chain joins TRBV5-1 to TRBJ1-1; tentatively, D is TRBD1 (6 bases). CDR3 size: 14 residues. The V gene lost 4 bases and the J gene lost 1 base, with 11 bases spanning the gap. Germline CDR1 reads SGHRS; CDR2 reads YFSETQ. The CDR3 coding sequence is TGCGCCAGCAGCCCCCAGGGGCGGAACACTGAAGCTTTCTTT. This codes for CASSPQGRNTEAFF. Using reference TRBV5-1 and TRBJ1-1 for the parts outside the CDR3, the full variable domain is KAGVTQTPRYLIKTRGQQVTLSCSPISGHRSVSWYQQTPGQGLQFLFEYFSETQRNKGNFPGRFSGRQFSNSRSEMNVSTLELGDSALYLCASSPQGRNTEAFFGQGTRLTVV.

V and J are TRBV24-1 and TRBJ2-7; TRBD1 matches 10 bases. This CDR3 comprises 15 residues. V dropped 3 bases and J dropped 3; count of bases not matched to a gene: 4. Germline values: CDR1 KGHDR, CDR2 SFDVKD. CDR3 nucleotides: TGTGCCACCAGTGATCCGGGACAGGGGCACTACGAGCAGTACTTC. Amino acids: CATSDPGQGHYEQYF.

The chain has TRBV7-8 and TRBJ2-7; no reliable D call. The CDR3 has 14 residues. Germline V gene sequence: CDR1 SGHVS, CDR2 FQNEAQ. Trimming stripped 1 base from V and 2 bases from J, with 9 bases between. This CDR3 reads CASSLESPTYEQYF. CDR3 in DNA: TGTGCCAGCAGCTTAGAATCACCTACCTACGAGCAGTACTTC.

The V call is TRBV7-2, the J call TRBJ2-7, with a possible D match to TRBD1 (6 bases). V lost 4 bases and J lost 2, with 12 bases in between. Germline CDR1 is SGHTA and CDR2 is FQGNSA. There are 14 residues in the CDR3. The CDR3 DNA is TGTGCCAGCAGCTACCAACAGGGCCCCTACGAGCAGTACTTC. Amino acids: CASSYQQGPYEQYF. Based on the CDR3 plus reference TRBV7-2 and TRBJ2-7, the full variable domain is GAGVSQSPSNKVTEKGKDVELRCDPISGHTALYWYRQSLGQGLEFLIYFQGNSAPDKSGLPSDRFSAERTGGSVSTLTIQRTQQEDSAVYLCASSYQQGPYEQYFGPGTRLTVT.

J is TRBJ2-7 and V is TRBV14; D unresolved. With 3 bases removed from V and 0 bases from J, the gap between germline ends came to 15 bases. The CDR3 runs to 16 residues. CDR1 and CDR2 (germline): SGHDN, FVKESK. This CDR3 reads CASSHEENSSSYEQYF. CDR3 DNA: TGTGCCAGCAGCCATGAGGAGAATTCGAGCTCCTACGAGCAGTACTTC.